The 4 T cell receptor beta chains in this list originate from one sample, sequenced in a study of T cell changes during pregnancy in multiple sclerosis. Clones were sequenced by immunoSEQ multiplex PCR, and TCRdb holds only the in-frame ones, with some missing. The sample has tens of thousands of clones, around 93% seen once. This specimen consisted of peripheral blood, obtained in the second trimester of pregnancy. These receptors were collected from a female donor with multiple sclerosis, enrolled in a pregnancy study.

The rearrangement uses TRBV5-1 and TRBJ2-2; TRBD2 aligns across 10 bases. The CDR3 has 17 amino acids. Trimming at V came to 2 bases and at J to 5 bases, leaving 9 bases not matched to a gene. CDR1 and CDR2 (germline): SGHRS, YFSETQ. The CDR3 nucleotides are TGCGCCAGCAGCTTTGTGTCCCTAGCGGGGGTAACCGGGGAGCTGTTTTTT. This gives the protein CASSFVSLAGVTGELFF.

The rearrangement links TRBV9 to TRBJ1-2, with D maybe TRBD1 (5 bases). The length of the CDR3 is 13 residues. V was shortened by 0 bases and J by 6 bases, with 9 bases between the two germline ends. Germline assignment: CDR1 SGDLS and CDR2 YYNGEE. The CDR3 nucleotides read TGTGCCAGCAGCGTAGGGGGGGTCGATGGCTACACCTTC. The encoded protein is CASSVGGVDGYTF.

The chain recombines TRBV18 with TRBJ2-7; 9 bases align to TRBD1. V gave up 2 bases and J gave up 5 bases; unmatched junction bases: 10. The germline gives CDR1 KGHSH, CDR2 LQKENI. The CDR3 contains 16 residues. CDR3 amino acids: CASSPLSPGTGNEQYF. The CDR3, as DNA: TGTGCCAGCTCACCATTATCACCCGGGACAGGGAACGAGCAGTACTTC. Drawing the rest from reference TRBV18 and TRBJ2-7, the complete variable domain is NAGVMQNPRHLVRRRGQEARLRCSPMKGHSHVYWYRQLPEEGLKFMVYLQKENIIDESGMPKERFSAEFPKEGPSILRIQQVVRGDSAAYFCASSPLSPGTGNEQYFGPGTRLTVT.

The chain joins TRBV28 to TRBJ2-7; no clear D gene. Per the germline V gene, CDR1 is MDHEN and CDR2 is SYDVKM. The CDR3 is 15 amino acids. Trimming cost V 5 bases and J 5 bases, with 19 bases left between them. DNA for the CDR3: TGTGCCAGCAGTGCGCCCAGAGGCCTATCCCACGAGCAGTACTTC. Its translation is CASSAPRGLSHEQYF.